Below are 24 T cell receptor beta chains sequenced from a single sample in a study of cytomegalovirus exposure and HLA in healthy donors. The PCR ran on 60 Vbeta and 13 Jbeta primers. Libraries were prepared by immunoSEQ multiplex PCR; TCRdb keeps only in-frame clonotypes and omits some of them. The sample gives around 90,000 clones, 81% of which show up once; under 13% is in the top ten. Source material: PBMCs. Receptors were obtained from a human donor in good health.

The rearrangement joins TRBV7-8 to TRBJ1-3, with TRBD1 identical over 7 bases. V shed 1 base, J shed 0 bases, and the junction held 9 bases outside the gene matches. Germline V gene sequence: CDR1 SGHVS, CDR2 FQNEAQ. The CDR3 is 18 residues long. CDR3 sequence reads: CASSLEYRTGRSGNTIYF. The CDR3 DNA sequence: TGTGCCAGCAGCTTAGAGTACCGGACAGGCCGCTCTGGAAACACCATATATTTT.

The rearrangement links TRBV7-2 to TRBJ2-3; a weak D match, TRBD2 (5 bases). Germline V gene sequence: CDR1 SGHTA, CDR2 FQGNSA. V lost 3 bases and J 2 bases, leaving 9 bases between the germline ends. This CDR3 spans 14 amino acids. For the CDR3, the DNA is TGTGCCAGCAGCTTCGAAGGACTCACAGATACGCAGTATTTT. As protein: CASSFEGLTDTQYF.

In its sample, this clone was seen many times. V is TRBV6-1 and J is TRBJ2-2; D not resolved. The CDR3 extends over 15 amino acids. The germline V gene has CDR1 MNHNS and CDR2 SASEGT. V lost 3 bases and J lost 2, with 10 bases in between. The DNA for the CDR3 is TGTGCCAGCAGTGATGATAACAGCAACACCGGGGAGCTGTTTTTT. Translating it yields CASSDDNSNTGELFF.

This rearrangement joins TRBV5-1 to TRBJ2-2; TRBD1 aligns across 10 bases. This CDR3 has 15 amino acids. The trim removed 6 bases at V and 3 bases at J, leaving 5 bases unmatched. The germline V gene has CDR1 SGHRS and CDR2 YFSETQ. This CDR3 reads CASMEGTGDTGELFF. CDR3 DNA: TGCGCCAGCATGGAGGGGACAGGGGACACCGGGGAGCTGTTTTTT.

The chain uses TRBV28 and TRBJ2-1, with 9 bases fitting TRBD1. The CDR3 sequence is 12 residues long. Germline assignment: CDR1 MDHEN and CDR2 SYDVKM. Trimming cost V 3 bases and J 16 bases; bases outside gene matches: 7. The CDR3 DNA is TGTGCCAGCAGTTTTAAACAGGGGGCGAAATTCTTC. Its translation: CASSFKQGAKFF.

The CDR3 sequence is CASGLVQGQSAYEQYF. In nucleotides, the CDR3 is TGTGCTAGTGGTTTGGTACAAGGACAGTCAGCCTACGAGCAGTACTTC. The V call is TRBV12-5, the J call TRBJ2-7; possibly TRBD1 for D (6 bases). Germline V gives CDR1 LGHNT, CDR2 FRNRAP. The CDR3 spans 16 residues. Trimming took off 0 bases at V and 2 bases at J, with 14 bases between the two ends.

The chain employs TRBV5-4 and TRBJ2-3; D remains unclear. V lost 4 bases, J lost 0 bases, and 12 bases lay in between. This CDR3 region has 15 residues. In germline, CDR1 is SGHNT, CDR2 YYREEE (reference sequence). CDR3 residues: CASSAEWASTDTQYF. The CDR3 nucleotides are TGTGCCAGCAGCGCCGAATGGGCTAGCACAGATACGCAGTATTTT.

The genes are TRBV7-2 and TRBJ1-1, with D perhaps TRBD1 (5 bases). The ends were cut back, 4 bases at V and 5 bases at J, with 11 bases in the middle. The CDR3 contains 13 residues. Germline V gene data show CDR1 as SGHTA and CDR2 as FQGNSA. The CDR3 DNA follows: TGTGCCAGCAGCTATAGGGGTGGGACTGAAGCTTTCTTT. Translated: CASSYRGGTEAFF. The full variable domain, rest sourced from reference TRBV7-2 and TRBJ1-1, is GAGVSQSPSNKVTEKGKDVELRCDPISGHTALYWYRQSLGQGLEFLIYFQGNSAPDKSGLPSDRFSAERTGGSVSTLTIQRTQQEDSAVYLCASSYRGGTEAFFGQGTRLTVV.

This clone has just a few counts. The chain couples TRBV4-1 to TRBJ1-1, with D perhaps TRBD1 (6 bases). Trimming left V 4 bases short and J 2 bases short, with 11 bases between. The CDR3 contains 14 residues. The germline gives CDR1 MGHRA, CDR2 YSYEKL. For the CDR3, the DNA is TGCGCCAGCAGCCGGTCACAGGGAAACACTGAAGCTTTCTTT. Translated, it gives CASSRSQGNTEAFF.

The genes are TRBV10-2 and TRBJ2-3, with 8 bases aligning to TRBD1. Germline V CDR1 and CDR2: WSHSY, SAAADI. This CDR3 region has 14 residues. V trimming: 5 bases; J trimming: 3 bases; junction bases outside the gene matches: 4. The chain's CDR3 is CASSQGARTDTQYF. Written as DNA, the CDR3 is TGCGCCAGCAGTCAGGGGGCGCGGACAGATACGCAGTATTTT.

The chain combines TRBV11-3 with TRBJ2-2; D is unresolved. V shed 2 bases and J shed 6 bases, with 4 bases lying between them. There are 12 residues in the CDR3. CDR1 is SGHNT, CDR2 YENEEA, per germline. CDR3 bases: TGTGCCAGCAGCTTAAGCTCCGGGGAGCTGTTTTTT. This codes for CASSLSSGELFF.

In its sample, this clone was seen once. The J gene is TRBJ1-4, the V gene TRBV5-1; possibly TRBD1 for D (5 bases). The CDR3 spans 14 residues. Trimming removed 2 bases from V and 5 bases from J, with 10 bases in between. Per germline, CDR1 SGHRS and CDR2 YFSETQ. The CDR3 DNA reads TGCGCCAGCAGCTTCGGGACTGCAAATGAAAAACTGTTTTTT. Its translation is CASSFGTANEKLFF.

The chain is built from TRBV28 and TRBJ1-3; 9 positions agree with TRBD1. The CDR3 is 14 residues long. Germline V gives CDR1 MDHEN, CDR2 SYDVKM. V was clipped by 10 bases and J by 0 bases; unmatched bases: 4. The CDR3 nucleotides read TGTGCCACGACAGGGGGAAGCTCTGGAAACACCATATATTTT. This translates into CATTGGSSGNTIYF.

The chain employs TRBV7-9 and TRBJ2-1; 7 bases agree with TRBD1. Losses at the gene ends were 5 bases for V and 5 bases for J; bases not matched to a gene: 9. The V gene's germline CDR1 is SEHNR and CDR2 FQNEAQ (reference sequence). The CDR3 has 15 amino acids. Here the CDR3 DNA reads TGTGCCAGCAGCGCGACAGGGTCCGGAGACAATGAGCAGTTCTTC. The encoded protein is CASSATGSGDNEQFF.

CDR3 bases: TGTGCCAGTAGTATCGACACCGGGACGGGAGCCTACGAGCAGTACTTC. Protein product: CASSIDTGTGAYEQYF. The rearrangement uses TRBV19 and TRBJ2-7, with D maybe TRBD2 (6 bases). The V gene lost 3 bases and the J gene lost 2 bases, with 17 bases spanning the gap. The germline V gene encodes CDR1 LNHDA and CDR2 SQIVND (reference sequence). This CDR3 contains 16 residues.

The rearrangement joins TRBV7-2 to TRBJ2-5; D might be TRBD1 (5 bases). The germline V and J ends were trimmed by 1 base and 5 bases, with 11 bases remaining between them. The CDR3 sequence is 14 residues long. The germline gives CDR1 SGHTA, CDR2 FQGNSA. The CDR3 region has the DNA TGTGCCAGCAGCTTAGATCGTGGGGCCGAGACCCAGTACTTC. As protein: CASSLDRGAETQYF. Based on the CDR3 plus reference TRBV7-2 and TRBJ2-5, the full variable domain is GAGVSQSPSNKVTEKGKDVELRCDPISGHTALYWYRQSLGQGLEFLIYFQGNSAPDKSGLPSDRFSAERTGGSVSTLTIQRTQQEDSAVYLCASSLDRGAETQYFGPGTRLLVL.

In regard to this clone: A junction boundary mismatches the germline segment, possibly from a read error. The chain uses TRBV28 and TRBJ2-1; 8 bases match TRBD2. This CDR3 contains 15 residues. Germline V CDR1 and CDR2: MDHEN, SYDVKM. Written as DNA, the CDR3 is TGTGCCAGCAGTTTTACACCTCCTGGGACTAGTGTTCCCCTCTTC. It codes for CASSFTPPGTSVPLF.

This chain links TRBV2 with TRBJ2-3, with D tentatively TRBD2 (6 bases). The CDR3 sequence is 14 residues long. Germline CDR1 SNHLY, CDR2 FYNNEI. Trimming pared 6 bases from V and 1 base from J, leaving 11 bases between. The CDR3 spells CASRAGFRTDTQYF. In DNA form, the CDR3 reads TGTGCCAGCAGAGCGGGCTTCCGCACAGATACGCAGTATTTT.

The gene calls are TRBV6-6 and TRBJ1-3; possibly TRBD1 for D (6 bases). The CDR3 loop spans 13 amino acids. Trimming took 5 bases from V and 4 from J, leaving 9 bases between them. Germline CDR1 and CDR2: MNHNY and SVGAGI (reference sequence). CDR3 DNA: TGTGCCAGCAGTAGAGGACAGGGAAACACCATATATTTT. As protein: CASSRGQGNTIYF.

This clone came up a few times. This chain connects TRBV11-1 to TRBJ2-2, with 7 bases that match TRBD2. The length of the CDR3 is 12 residues. Germline values: CDR1 SGHAT, CDR2 FQDESV (reference sequence). V lost 5 bases to trimming and J lost 7 bases; unmatched junction nucleotides: 1. CDR3 sequence reads: CASSQRGGELFF. CDR3 sequence (DNA): TGTGCCAGCAGCCAGCGGGGCGGGGAGCTGTTTTTT.

The genes are TRBV6-5 and TRBJ2-1; 8 bases agree with TRBD2. V lost 0 bases to trimming and J lost 4 bases; unmatched junction nucleotides: 5. The CDR3 extends over 16 amino acids. The germline CDR1 and CDR2 sequences are MNHEY and SVGAGI. CDR3 sequence (DNA): TGTGCCAGCAGTTACTCCGGGACTAGGAGATACAATGAGCAGTTCTTC. Its protein is CASSYSGTRRYNEQFF.

This clone was observed a handful of times. The chain links TRBV19 to TRBJ1-4; 10 bases line up with TRBD1. Germline values: CDR1 LNHDA, CDR2 SQIVND (reference sequence). The CDR3 covers 15 residues. Germline trimming cut 2 bases from V and 8 bases from J; bases unmatched to any gene: 5. This CDR3 is CASSIIRGQGEKLFF. CDR3 DNA: TGTGCCAGTAGTATAATACGGGGACAGGGGGAAAAACTGTTTTTT.

J is TRBJ1-4 and V is TRBV28; D is uncertain. V lost 1 base to trimming and J lost 8 bases, with 11 bases between them. Germline V gene sequence: CDR1 MDHEN, CDR2 SYDVKM. This CDR3 comprises 14 residues. In nucleotides, the CDR3 is TGTGCCAGCAGTTTATCCCGAGGTTGGGAAAAACTGTTTTTT. Protein product: CASSLSRGWEKLFF.

This chain links TRBV7-8 with TRBJ2-1; D may be TRBD2 (6 bases). The V gene's germline CDR1 is SGHVS and CDR2 FQNEAQ. V lost 1 base to trimming and J lost 8 bases, with 30 bases between them. This CDR3 comprises 20 residues. DNA of the CDR3: TGTGCCAGCAGCTTAGATTCCGGAGGGGTTAGTTCATACTCGCGCTATGAGCAGTTCTTC. Translation gives CASSLDSGGVSSYSRYEQFF.